The clone carrying this TCR beta chain has more than one count but fewer than ten. These data belong to a study of cytomegalovirus exposure and HLA in healthy donors. Germline V gene data show CDR1 as GTSNPN and CDR2 as SVGIG (reference sequence). Trimming took 3 bases from V and 8 from J; bases not matched to a gene: 12. The CDR3 length is 15 residues. It was with 60 Vbeta and 13 Jbeta primers that the PCR ran. Produced via immunoSEQ multiplex PCR; TCRdb's table is partial and in-frame only. The sample shows 200,000 or so clones, around 85% of them seen only once. V is TRBV30 and J is TRBJ1-4, with 7 bases matching TRBD1. The sample consisted of PBMCs. This TCR was sampled from a man in his fifties or sixties in good health and CMV-seronegative. CDR3 sequence: CAWSKKDRTAEKLFF. CDR3 DNA sequence: TGTGCCTGGAGCAAAAAGGACAGGACAGCGGAAAAACTGTTTTTT.